These 28 T cell receptor beta chains came from one sample sequenced in a study of blood T cell repertoires in COVID-19. Sequenced by immunoSEQ multiplex PCR; TCRdb stores in-frame clones only, minus some. The table includes a few hundred thousand clones, 75% to 90% detected once. Sample: PBMCs or T cells enriched from blood (not recorded which). These receptors were collected from a man aged 18 to 29 who had recovered from COVID-19.

The rearrangement uses TRBV9 and TRBJ1-2, with D uncertain. The CDR3 runs to 15 residues. Germline CDR1 is SGDLS and CDR2 is YYNGEE. V lost 4 bases and J 4 bases, leaving 17 bases between the germline ends. The CDR3: CASSPRSLDTYGYTF. The CDR3 coding sequence is TGTGCCAGCAGCCCCCGATCTTTAGACACCTATGGCTACACCTTC.

This clone was counted a single time. The chain is built from TRBV28 and TRBJ2-7; 9 bases map to TRBD1. Germline trimming cut 5 bases from V and 3 bases from J; bases unmatched to any gene: 5. Germline CDR1 reads MDHEN; CDR2 reads SYDVKM. The CDR3 contains 14 residues. CDR3 amino acids: CASSAGTGHYEQYF. CDR3 sequence (DNA): TGTGCCAGCAGTGCCGGGACAGGGCACTACGAGCAGTACTTC.

The chain joins TRBV15 to TRBJ2-1; 8 bases agree with TRBD1. Germline V gene data show CDR1 as LNHNV and CDR2 as YYDKDF (reference sequence). CDR3 length: 14 residues. The V segment lost 3 bases and the J segment 12 bases; nucleotides outside the gene matches: 10. Here the CDR3 reads CATSRGTGFVVQFF. In DNA form, the CDR3 reads TGTGCCACCAGCAGGGGGACAGGTTTTGTTGTGCAGTTCTTC. The full variable domain, in which reference TRBV15 and TRBJ2-1 provide the parts outside the CDR3, is DAMVIQNPRYQVTQFGKPVTLSCSQTLNHNVMYWYQQKSSQAPKLLFHYYDKDFNNEADTPDNFQSRRPNTSFCFLDIRSPGLGDTAMYLCATSRGTGFVVQFFGPGTRLTVL.

The rearrangement joins TRBV10-3 to TRBJ2-3; D may be TRBD2 (6 bases). Germline loops: CDR1 ENHRY, CDR2 SYGVKD. The V end was cut by 7 bases, the J end by 2 bases, with 10 bases between. The CDR3 runs 13 residues. DNA of the CDR3: TGTGCCATCATGGCGGGACCCACAGATACGCAGTATTTT. It is translated as CAIMAGPTDTQYF.

The chain carries TRBV4-2 and TRBJ2-7; the match to TRBD2 covers 10 bases. The CDR3 runs to 15 residues. V lost 4 bases to trimming and J lost 1 base; unmatched junction nucleotides: 4. Looked up from germline, CDR1 is LGHNA and CDR2 is YNFKEQ. For the CDR3, the DNA is TGTGCCAGCAGCCGCGGACTAGCGGAATCCTACGAGCAGTACTTC. It is translated as CASSRGLAESYEQYF.

The chain recombines TRBV7-3 with TRBJ1-1; D is undetermined. The CDR3 has 12 residues. V gave up 2 bases and J gave up 10 bases, with 11 bases separating them. The V gene's germline CDR1 is SGHTA and CDR2 FQGTGA. DNA for the CDR3: TGTGCCAGCAGCTTAGGCGGGAGGGCAGCTTTCTTT. Translating gives CASSLGGRAAFF.

This chain joins TRBV4-3 and TRBJ1-2; no reliable D call. The CDR3 is made up of 14 amino acids. With 0 bases removed from V and 0 bases from J, the gap between germline ends came to 5 bases. Germline values: CDR1 LGHNA, CDR2 YSLEER. The CDR3 region is CASSQDIANYGYTF. CDR3 bases: TGCGCCAGCAGCCAAGACATAGCTAACTATGGCTACACCTTC.

The chain links TRBV19 to TRBJ2-3; D gene ambiguous. This CDR3 is built from 13 residues. CDR1 and CDR2 (germline): LNHDA, SQIVND (reference sequence). Trimming shortened V by 5 bases and J by 2 bases, and 8 bases separated the two germline ends. Written as DNA, the CDR3 is TGTGCCAGTAGTCGACTTATCACAGATACGCAGTATTTT. Amino acid sequence: CASSRLITDTQYF.

The J gene is TRBJ1-4, the V gene TRBV11-2; TRBD1 aligns across 9 bases. The trim removed 0 bases at V and 8 bases at J, leaving 16 bases unmatched. Germline CDR1 and CDR2: SGHAT and FQNNGV. This CDR3 is built from 19 residues. The chain's CDR3 is CASSLDPGQGELVWEKLFF. Written as DNA, the CDR3 is TGTGCCAGCAGCTTAGACCCGGGACAGGGCGAGTTAGTATGGGAAAAACTGTTTTTT.

The chain couples TRBV7-9 to TRBJ1-1; 8 bases fit TRBD1. Looked up from germline, CDR1 is SEHNR and CDR2 is FQNEAQ (reference sequence). The CDR3 contains 15 residues. V lost 7 bases, J lost 1 base, and 8 bases stayed unmatched. CDR3: CASNMGQGANTEAFF. In DNA, the CDR3 is TGTGCCAGCAACATGGGGCAGGGGGCGAACACTGAAGCTTTCTTT.

The chain couples TRBV20-1 to TRBJ2-7, with 12 bases matching TRBD2. CDR1 is DFQATT and CDR2 is SNEGSKA in the germline V gene (reference sequence). CDR3 length: 15 amino acids. With 3 bases clipped from V and 1 base from J, the junction kept 4 bases outside the gene matches. The CDR3 is CSASTGLAGSYEQYF. CDR3 nucleotides: TGCAGTGCTAGTACTGGACTAGCGGGATCCTACGAGCAGTACTTC.

The chain has TRBV25-1 and TRBJ1-4, with D tentatively TRBD1 (5 bases). There are 15 residues in the CDR3. Looked up from germline, CDR1 is MGHDK and CDR2 is SYGVNS. V lost 6 bases and J 7 bases, leaving 18 bases between the germline ends. CDR3 sequence (DNA): TGTGCCAGCAGGGGGGATCGGGGGTTCAGTGAAAAACTGTTTTTT. This gives the protein CASRGDRGFSEKLFF.

The CDR3 reads CSVAVKQGSLLYNEQFF. The CDR3 DNA reads TGCAGCGTTGCCGTTAAACAGGGGTCGCTTCTTTACAATGAGCAGTTCTTC. This sequence joins TRBV29-1 and TRBJ2-1, with 7 nucleotides matching TRBD1. Trimming took 4 bases from V and 4 from J; bases not matched to a gene: 16. This CDR3 region has 17 residues. CDR1 is SQVTM and CDR2 is ANQGSEA in the germline V gene.

This chain connects TRBV6-5 to TRBJ1-2, with 9 positions matching TRBD1. J was trimmed by 4 bases and V by 6 bases; bases with no gene match: 9. CDR1 is MNHEY and CDR2 is SVGAGI in the germline V gene. There are 15 residues in the CDR3. The CDR3 reads CASSPSTGGSYGYTF. The CDR3 DNA is TGTGCCAGCAGCCCAAGCACAGGGGGCAGCTATGGCTACACCTTC.

The chain recombines TRBV4-3 with TRBJ2-1; TRBD2 aligns across 12 bases. The J segment lost 9 bases and the V segment lost 0 bases, leaving 12 bases of the junction unmatched. The CDR3 sequence is 18 residues long. The germline CDR1 and CDR2 sequences are LGHNA and YSLEER. CDR3 DNA sequence: TGCGCCAGCAGCCAAGATATGTCTAGCGGGAGGGCCTTGGGTGAGCAGTTCTTC. This translates into CASSQDMSSGRALGEQFF.

The chain is built from TRBV18 and TRBJ2-3; D is ambiguous. There are 15 residues in the CDR3. The V gene's germline CDR1 is KGHSH and CDR2 LQKENI. The V end was cut by 3 bases, the J end by 1 base, with 11 bases between. The CDR3 sequence: CASSPPTTRTDTQYF. In DNA, the CDR3 is TGTGCCAGCTCACCCCCTACCACTCGCACAGATACGCAGTATTTT. The variable domain in full, completed from reference TRBV18 and TRBJ2-3, reads NAGVMQNPRHLVRRRGQEARLRCSPMKGHSHVYWYRQLPEEGLKFMVYLQKENIIDESGMPKERFSAEFPKEGPSILRIQQVVRGDSAAYFCASSPPTTRTDTQYFGPGTRLTVL.

The genes are TRBV6-5 and TRBJ1-2; 7 nucleotides line up with TRBD1. The CDR3 totals 15 residues. J was trimmed by 1 base and V by 10 bases; bases with no gene match: 12. CDR1 and CDR2 (germline): MNHEY, SVGAGI. CDR3 bases: TGTGCCACCTGGTCGGGACAGAAGTTTAACTATGGCTACACCTTC. Its translation: CATWSGQKFNYGYTF.

The rearrangement links TRBV30 to TRBJ2-3; 11 bases match TRBD2. The junction had 4 bases not matched to a gene; V was cut back by 2 bases and J by 3 bases. This CDR3 is built from 15 residues. Germline V gene lookup returns CDR1 GTSNPN and CDR2 SVGIG (reference sequence). This CDR3 reads CAWSRGLAETDTQYF. CDR3 bases: TGTGCCTGGAGTAGGGGACTAGCGGAAACAGATACGCAGTATTTT.

This clone was observed a handful of times. This rearrangement joins TRBV28 to TRBJ1-1; D is undetermined. This CDR3 is 14 amino acids long. In germline, CDR1 is MDHEN, CDR2 SYDVKM. Trimming shortened V by 9 bases and J by 0 bases, and 14 bases separated the two germline ends. In nucleotides, the CDR3 is TGTGCCAGTAACCTCCCTCGCGTGAACACTGAAGCTTTCTTT. This translates into CASNLPRVNTEAFF.

The chain employs TRBV28 and TRBJ1-1, with D possibly matching TRBD1 (5 bases). This CDR3 region has 15 residues. V lost 3 bases to trimming and J lost 4 bases, with 15 bases between them. Germline CDR1 reads MDHEN; CDR2 reads SYDVKM. CDR3 sequence reads: CASSFGRGIGTEAFF. The CDR3 DNA sequence: TGTGCCAGCAGTTTTGGAAGGGGTATTGGCACTGAAGCTTTCTTT.

This rearrangement joins TRBV19 to TRBJ1-5; 9 bases fit TRBD1. V shed 6 bases, J shed 5 bases, and the junction held 11 bases outside the gene matches. Germline CDR1 is LNHDA and CDR2 is SQIVND (reference sequence). The CDR3 extends over 16 amino acids. CDR3 DNA: TGTGCCAGTAGCCCGGGACAGGGTTATTGGGATCAGCCCCAGCATTTT. Amino acids: CASSPGQGYWDQPQHF.

The J gene is TRBJ2-1, the V gene TRBV7-9; possible D gene TRBD1, 6 bases. Germline V gene data show CDR1 as SEHNR and CDR2 as FQNEAQ (reference sequence). Trimming took off 3 bases at V and 5 bases at J, with 17 bases between the two ends. The CDR3 length is 16 residues. The DNA of the CDR3 is TGTGCCAGCAGCTTGATGAACAGGGTTGGGAACAATGAGCAGTTCTTC. Protein product: CASSLMNRVGNNEQFF.

This clone was detected once. This chain joins TRBV7-2 and TRBJ2-1, with D tentatively TRBD2 (6 bases). Looked up from germline, CDR1 is SGHTA and CDR2 is FQGNSA. The CDR3 has 15 amino acids. Trimming left V 5 bases short and J 2 bases short, with 13 bases between. The CDR3 DNA sequence: TGTGCCAGCAGCGTTGTGGCTAGCGCCTACAATGAGCAGTTCTTC. As protein: CASSVVASAYNEQFF.

This clone was detected once. The chain recombines TRBV15 with TRBJ1-2; D perhaps matches TRBD1 (5 bases). Between the trimmed V and J ends, which lost 0 bases and 4 bases, there was a span of 12 bases. Germline V gene sequence: CDR1 LNHNV, CDR2 YYDKDF (reference sequence). The CDR3 covers 15 residues. CDR3 sequence (DNA): TGTGCCACCAGCAGAGATCAGGGCAGGAGCTATGGCTACACCTTC. It translates to CATSRDQGRSYGYTF.

The chain combines TRBV30 with TRBJ2-7, with a possible D match to TRBD2 (6 bases). The CDR3 has 13 amino acids. Germline V gives CDR1 GTSNPN, CDR2 SVGIG (reference sequence). Trimming stripped 0 bases from V and 7 bases from J, with 13 bases between. CDR3 DNA sequence: TGTGCCTGGAGTGTAAATGGTGGGGGGGAGCAGTACTTC. Translated, it gives CAWSVNGGGEQYF.

The rearrangement uses TRBV11-2 and TRBJ2-5; tentatively, D is TRBD1 (5 bases). V lost 7 bases and J lost 4, with 16 bases in between. Per germline, CDR1 SGHAT and CDR2 FQNNGV. The CDR3 spans 14 residues. In nucleotides, the CDR3 is TGTGCCAGCACCAATGGGGCTGGAGCAGAGACCCAGTACTTC. Its translation is CASTNGAGAETQYF.

V and J are TRBV20-1 and TRBJ2-2; D not certain. The CDR3 runs 11 residues. CDR1 DFQATT and CDR2 SNEGSKA come from the germline V gene (reference sequence). With 3 bases removed from V and 6 bases from J, the gap between germline ends came to 5 bases. The CDR3 nucleotides read TGCAGTGCTAGTCTTCCCGGGGAGCTGTTTTTT. Translation: CSASLPGELFF.

The rearrangement links TRBV9 to TRBJ2-7, with TRBD2 identical over 9 bases. After removal of 5 bases from V and 1 base from J, the junction contained 1 base not matched to a gene. The CDR3 is 13 amino acids. Germline V gene data show CDR1 as SGDLS and CDR2 as YYNGEE. In nucleotides, the CDR3 is TGTGCCAGCAGTCTAGCGGGATCCTACGAGCAGTACTTC. Translation gives CASSLAGSYEQYF. The full variable domain, in which reference TRBV9 and TRBJ2-7 provide the parts outside the CDR3, is DSGVTQTPKHLITATGQRVTLRCSPRSGDLSVYWYQQSLDQGLQFLIQYYNGEERAKGNILERFSAQQFPDLHSELNLSSLELGDSALYFCASSLAGSYEQYFGPGTRLTVT.